This is a list of T cell receptor beta chains from one sample in a study of blood T cell repertoires in COVID-19. Using immunoSEQ multiplex PCR, the repertoire was profiled, and TCRdb retains in-frame clones only, with some absent. This sample has approximately 200,000 clones, with 85% to 90% found just once. Input material: peripheral blood. The receptor source for this set is a man aged 45-60 years with acute or convalescent COVID-19. Each CDR3 is given with its conserved first and last residue. A D gene is named only where the DNA matches it firmly. Size values are once, few and many counts, or a class for expanded clones, and some rows have none.

-	TRBJ1-2	-	TRBV11-3	TGTGCCAGCAGCTTAGATCTGAGCAGGTATGGCTACACCTTC	CASSLDLSRYGYTF
-	TRBJ1-2	TRBD1	TRBV5-1	TGCGCCAGCAGCTTACAGGGGGCTGAGTATGGCTACACCTTC	CASSLQGAEYGYTF
-	TRBJ2-7	-	TRBV11-2	TGTGCCAGCAGCATATCGGAGAACTACGAGCAGTACTTC	CASSISENYEQYF
-	TRBJ2-7	TRBD1	TRBV27	TGTGCCAGCAGTATCACAGGGGGAGTAGGAGGTGAGCAGTACTTC	CASSITGGVGGEQYF
once	TRBJ2-2	-	TRBV9	TGTGCCAGCCAGGGGCCTTCCGGGGAGCTGTTTTTT	CASQGPSGELFF
-	TRBJ2-7	-	TRBV11-1	TGTGCCAGCAGCTTAGCTCCGGAGCTCGAGGGCTACGAGCAGTACTTC	CASSLAPELEGYEQYF
-	TRBJ2-7	TRBD2	TRBV6-8	TGTGCCAGCAACCTTCCCGTTAGCGGGGGAAAAATGACCGAGCAGTACTTC	CASNLPVSGGKMTEQYF
-	TRBJ2-7	-	TRBV10-3	TGTGCCATCAGTGACCCACAGGGAATCGGTTCCTACGAGCAGTACTTC	CAISDPQGIGSYEQYF
-	TRBJ1-6	-	TRBV20-1	TGCAGTGCTAGTACGGGGTTCGGATCACCCCTCCACTTT	CSASTGFGSPLHF
-	TRBJ1-4	-	TRBV6-2/TRBV6-3	TGTGCCAGCAGTTACCCTGACAGGCAGTCTAATGAAAAACTGTTTTTT	CASSYPDRQSNEKLFF
-	TRBJ1-4	TRBD1	TRBV2	TGTGCCAGCGGCATCAGGGGGCCTTCAACTAATGAAAAACTGTTTTTT	CASGIRGPSTNEKLFF
-	TRBJ2-1	TRBD2	TRBV6-5	TGTGCCAGCAACCCCTCCGGGGGGGCTATGTATGAGCAGTTCTTC	CASNPSGGAMYEQFF
once	TRBJ2-1	TRBD1	TRBV2	TGTGCCAGCCAGCTCATGGGACAGACCATGGATGAGCAGTTCTTC	CASQLMGQTMDEQFF
-	TRBJ2-1	TRBD2	TRBV7-2	TGTGCCAGCAGCTTAGCGCTAGCGGGGGGTGATCAGTTCTTC	CASSLALAGGDQFF
-	TRBJ1-2	TRBD1	TRBV9	TGTGCCAGCAGCGTAGAACCGGGACAGGGGTACTATGGCTACACCTTC	CASSVEPGQGYYGYTF
-	TRBJ2-5	-	TRBV12-3/TRBV12-4	TGTGCCAGCAGCCGTAGCGGCCAAGAGACCCAGTACTTC	CASSRSGQETQYF
-	TRBJ1-1	-	TRBV10-2	TGCGCCAGCAGTGGACAGGCCGAGAACACTGAAGCTTTCTTT	CASSGQAENTEAFF
-	TRBJ1-1	TRBD1	TRBV6-5	TGTGCCAGCAGTTACTCGGGGACAGCCAACACTGAAGCTTTCTTT	CASSYSGTANTEAFF
-	TRBJ1-3	-	TRBV18	TGTGCCAGCTCATCTGCGACAGGCAAATCTACTGGAAACACCATATATTTT	CASSSATGKSTGNTIYF
-	TRBJ1-2	-	TRBV2	TGTGCCAGCACCGACAGCTATGGCTACACCTTC	CASTDSYGYTF
-	TRBJ1-1	-	TRBV5-1	TGCGCCAGCAGCTTGGACAGGGTCGCTGAAGCTTTCTTT	CASSLDRVAEAFF
-	TRBJ2-5	-	TRBV27	TGTGCCAGCAGTTTTACAGGGCGGGAAGAGACCCAGTACTTC	CASSFTGREETQYF
once	TRBJ1-2	TRBD1	TRBV6-5	TGTGCCAGCAGAACAGGGGCTGGCTACACCTTC	CASRTGAGYTF
once	TRBJ1-1	TRBD1	TRBV6-5	TGTGCCAGCAGTAGCCCCGGGACAGGGAACACTGAAGCTTTCTTT	CASSSPGTGNTEAFF
-	TRBJ2-5	-	TRBV5-6	TGTGCCAGCAGCTTTGGTGAGCAAGAGACCCAGTACTTC	CASSFGEQETQYF
few	TRBJ1-2	TRBD1	TRBV19	TGTGCCAGTGTCGGACAGGGGAATAATAACTATGGCTACACCTTC	CASVGQGNNNYGYTF
-	TRBJ2-7	TRBD2	TRBV6-5	TGTGCCAGCAGGACGGAGCGGGGGAGCTCCTACGAGCAGTACTTC	CASRTERGSSYEQYF
-	TRBJ2-1	TRBD2	TRBV6-5	TGTGCCAGCAGTTCCCAACTAGCGGGGTCCAATGAGCAGTTCTTC	CASSSQLAGSNEQFF
-	TRBJ2-7	-	TRBV6-5	TGTGCCAGCAGTTCTCCGGGACAAGGCTACGAGCAGTACTTC	CASSSPGQGYEQYF
-	TRBJ2-3	-	TRBV9	TGTGCCAGCAGCGTCAGCCAGGGTCGGGGCACAGATACGCAGTATTTT	CASSVSQGRGTDTQYF
-	TRBJ1-3	-	TRBV4-1	TGCGCCAGCAGCCAAACTCGGACAGAATCTGGAAACACCATATATTTT	CASSQTRTESGNTIYF
-	TRBJ2-3	TRBD1	TRBV5-6	TGTGCCAGCAGCCCTACAGGGGGCACAGATACGCAGTATTTT	CASSPTGGTDTQYF
-	TRBJ1-2	-	TRBV7-9	TGTGCCAGCAGTATACGGGGCGGAGGGCGCTACACCTTC	CASSIRGGGRYTF
-	TRBJ1-2	-	TRBV5-8	TGTGCCAGCAGCTGGGAAAAAGGACAGCCTAACTATGGCTACACCTTC	CASSWEKGQPNYGYTF
-	TRBJ1-6	TRBD1	TRBV5-1	TGCGCCAGCAGCTTGGACGGACAGGGTGGAAATTCACCCCTCCACTTT	CASSLDGQGGNSPLHF
-	TRBJ1-1	-	TRBV12-3/TRBV12-4	TGTGCCAGCAGTTCATCCGGGTTTGAAGCTTTCTTT	CASSSSGFEAFF
-	TRBJ2-7	-	TRBV2	TGTGCCAGCAGTGGACAGGGACTCTACGAGCAGTACTTC	CASSGQGLYEQYF
-	TRBJ1-1	-	TRBV9	TGTGCCAGCAGCGTCCAGGGGAACACTGAAGCTTTCTTT	CASSVQGNTEAFF
once	TRBJ1-2	-	TRBV6-5	TGTGCCAGCATTTCAAACCCCGGGGGACTTTATGGCTACACCTTC	CASISNPGGLYGYTF
-	TRBJ2-7	-	TRBV20-1	TGCAGTGCTACGTACAGCTACGAGCAGTACTTC	CSATYSYEQYF
-	TRBJ1-1	TRBD1	TRBV9	TGTGCCAGCAGCCCTCGACAGGGGAACACTGAAGCTTTCTTT	CASSPRQGNTEAFF
-	TRBJ2-7	TRBD2	TRBV18	TGTGCCAGCTCACCTAGGCGGGGGGAGCAGTACTTC	CASSPRRGEQYF
-	TRBJ2-3	TRBD2	TRBV11-2	TGTGCCAGCAGCTTAGCGGGGGGTGGAGATACGCAGTATTTT	CASSLAGGGDTQYF
-	TRBJ2-5	-	TRBV18	TGTGCCAGCTCACCGCCCCCGGGGTGGCAGACCCAGTACTTC	CASSPPPGWQTQYF
-	TRBJ2-5	TRBD1	TRBV3-1/TRBV3-2	TGTGCCAGCAGTCCCAGGGGGCTTGGGGAGACCCAGTACTTC	CASSPRGLGETQYF
-	TRBJ1-1	TRBD1	TRBV18	TGTGCCAGCTCACCTCAGGGGGACTCGAGGACTGAAGCTTTCTTT	CASSPQGDSRTEAFF
-	TRBJ1-1	-	TRBV6-5	TGTGCCAGCAGTCGACCGACAGAGAACACTGAAGCTTTCTTT	CASSRPTENTEAFF
once	TRBJ2-7	TRBD1	TRBV6-6	TGTGCCAGCACCCCGGACAGGGCGAACGAGCAGTACTTC	CASTPDRANEQYF
-	TRBJ1-2	-	TRBV9	TGTGCCAGCAGCGTAGTGGCCAGGGGTGACTATGGCTACACCTTC	CASSVVARGDYGYTF
-	TRBJ2-1	TRBD2	TRBV5-1	TGCGCCAGCAGCTTCCGACCTGTTGGACTAGCGGGCACACTTACGGGCGGGGAGCAGTTCTTC	CASSFRPVGLAGTLTGGEQFF
-	TRBJ1-1	-	TRBV6-1	TGTGCCAGCAGTGAAGCTCATAGGTCGTGGGAGATGAACACTGAAGCTTTCTTT	CASSEAHRSWEMNTEAFF
-	TRBJ1-6	TRBD1	TRBV6-5	TGTGCCAGCATGGGACAGGCCTCTAATTCACCCCTCCACTTT	CASMGQASNSPLHF
-	TRBJ1-3	TRBD1	TRBV13	TGTGCCAGCAGCCGCAGGGGGACGGGGCGTGAAGGAAACACCATATATTTT	CASSRRGTGREGNTIYF
-	TRBJ1-4	-	TRBV2	TGTGCCAGCAAGAAGGGGCTTTCAACTAATGAAAAACTGTTTTTT	CASKKGLSTNEKLFF